This T cell receptor beta chain stems from a study of blood T cell repertoires in COVID-19. Study as a whole: Both acute and convalescent COVID-19 samples were obtained from the United States, Italy and Spain. From T cells, B-cell-depleted T cells, or PBMCs came the material, which was cDNA or gDNA.

V was pared by 1 base and J by 3 bases, with 3 bases of the junction left unmatched. The CDR3 length is 14 residues. Germline CDR1 reads SGDLS; CDR2 reads YYNGEE. In the original analysis: Amplified reference gene primers provided the basis for estimating nucleated cell counts. The protocol was immunoSEQ multiplex PCR, while the TCRdb copy is restricted to in-frame clones and leaves out a portion. V and J calls and clone size come straight from that table; D and trimming were deduced from the DNA. This table has around 83,000 clones, about 85% appearing once. This chain joins TRBV9 and TRBJ2-5, with 7 positions matching TRBD1. The sequence derives from a woman aged 70-85 years with acute or convalescent COVID-19. The sequencing input was peripheral blood. As DNA, the CDR3 is TGTGCCAGCAGCGTATCCGGGACAGAAGAGACCCAGTACTTC. Protein sequence: CASSVSGTEETQYF.